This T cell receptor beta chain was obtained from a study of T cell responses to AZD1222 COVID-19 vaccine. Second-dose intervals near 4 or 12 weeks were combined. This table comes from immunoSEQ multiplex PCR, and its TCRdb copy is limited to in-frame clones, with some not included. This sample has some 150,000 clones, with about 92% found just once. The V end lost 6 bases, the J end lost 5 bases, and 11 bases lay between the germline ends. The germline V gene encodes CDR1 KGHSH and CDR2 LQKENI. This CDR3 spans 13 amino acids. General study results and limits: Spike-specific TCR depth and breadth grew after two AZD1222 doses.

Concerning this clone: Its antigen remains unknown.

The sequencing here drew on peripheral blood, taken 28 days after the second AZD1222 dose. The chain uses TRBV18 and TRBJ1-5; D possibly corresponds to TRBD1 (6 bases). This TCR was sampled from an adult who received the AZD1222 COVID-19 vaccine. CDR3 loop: CASSRGNDQPQHF. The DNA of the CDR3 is TGTGCCAGCTCGAGGGGGAACGATCAGCCCCAGCATTTT. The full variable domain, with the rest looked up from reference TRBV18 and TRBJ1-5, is NAGVMQNPRHLVRRRGQEARLRCSPMKGHSHVYWYRQLPEEGLKFMVYLQKENIIDESGMPKERFSAEFPKEGPSILRIQQVVRGDSAAYFCASSRGNDQPQHFGDGTRLSIL.